Below, 29 T cell receptor beta chains from the same sample are listed, as sequenced in a study of somatic mutations in cytotoxic T cells in rheumatoid arthritis. This table comes from immunoSEQ multiplex PCR, and its TCRdb copy is limited to in-frame clones, with some not included. The top ten hold around 18% of the sample, which has around 19,000 clones, around 84% seen once. Sequenced material: CD8+ T cells sorted from blood. The receptors derive from a woman aged 50 to 60 in good health.

In DNA form, the CDR3 reads TGTGCCAGCAGCTCTCCGGGACAGGGATCCTACGAGCAGTACTTC. As protein: CASSSPGQGSYEQYF. The rearrangement uses TRBV13 and TRBJ2-7; TRBD1 agrees at 9 bases. The junction had 5 bases not matched to a gene; V was cut back by 4 bases and J by 1 base. Germline V lookup: CDR1 PRHDT, CDR2 FYEKMQ (reference sequence). This CDR3 comprises 15 residues. The variable domain in full, with the rest retrieved from reference TRBV13 and TRBJ2-7, is AAGVIQSPRHLIKEKRETATLKCYPIPRHDTVYWYQQGPGQDPQFLISFYEKMQSDKGSIPDRFSAQQFSDYHSELNMSSLELGDSALYFCASSSPGQGSYEQYFGPGTRLTVT.

J is TRBJ2-3 and V is TRBV11-2; possibly TRBD1 or TRBD2 for D (6 bases each). Germline CDR1 SGHAT, CDR2 FQNNGV. The CDR3 extends over 15 amino acids. Trimming removed 7 bases at V and 0 bases at J, with 14 bases between. The DNA of the CDR3 is TGTGCCAGCAATGACGGGGGCCCTAGCACAGATACGCAGTATTTT. This encodes CASNDGGPSTDTQYF.

In its sample, this clone was seen a few times. This sequence joins TRBV10-1 and TRBJ2-7; 9 positions match TRBD1. After removal of 2 bases from V and 5 bases from J, the junction contained 7 bases not matched to a gene. Germline V gene sequence: CDR1 WNHNN, CDR2 SYGVQD (reference sequence). The CDR3 is made up of 15 amino acids. In DNA form, the CDR3 reads TGCGCCAGCAGTGAGGTACGGGACAGGGTGAACGAGCAGTACTTC. This gives the protein CASSEVRDRVNEQYF.

CDR3 sequence (DNA): TGCGCCAGCAGCCAAGATTGGGGGGTCACTGAAGCTTTCTTT. It translates to CASSQDWGVTEAFF. The chain carries TRBV4-1 and TRBJ1-1; a possible D gene is TRBD1 (5 bases). This CDR3 has 14 residues. Deletions cut 0 bases from V and 4 bases from J, with 9 bases between. The germline gives CDR1 MGHRA, CDR2 YSYEKL.

The J gene is TRBJ1-2, the V gene TRBV11-2, with D possibly TRBD1 on 6 matching bases. Germline lookup yields CDR1 SGHAT and CDR2 FQNNGV. V was pared by 5 bases and J by 8 bases, with 15 bases between. The CDR3 runs to 13 residues. In DNA, the CDR3 is TGTGCCAGCAGCCGCTCGGGGGGCGACGGCTACACCTTC. This translates into CASSRSGGDGYTF.

Details on this clone: Distinct nucleotide sequences in the sample also encode this CDR3. The chain couples TRBV29-1 to TRBJ2-3, with D possibly matching TRBD2 (6 bases). Trimming removed 6 bases at V and 6 bases at J, with 13 bases between. This CDR3 has 12 residues. Germline V CDR1 and CDR2: SQVTM, ANQGSEA. CDR3 sequence reads: CSVVDYFDTQYF. In DNA form, the CDR3 reads TGCAGCGTGGTGGACTATTTCGATACGCAGTATTTT.

This chain links TRBV5-1 with TRBJ1-1, with a weak D call TRBD1 (6 bases). CDR3 length equals 14 residues. Trimming took off 1 base at V and 4 bases at J, with 11 bases between the two ends. CDR1 is SGHRS, CDR2 YFSETQ, per germline. CDR3 protein: CASSLTGSGTEAFF. In nucleotides, the CDR3 is TGCGCCAGCAGCTTGACAGGGTCAGGCACTGAAGCTTTCTTT.

The genes are TRBV6-4 and TRBJ1-1; D is uncertain. The length of the CDR3 is 15 residues. Trimming removed 6 bases from V and 3 bases from J, with 17 bases in between. Germline V gene lookup returns CDR1 MRHNA and CDR2 SNTAGT. The CDR3 spells CASSANSGSHTEAFF. The CDR3 DNA reads as TGTGCCAGCAGCGCCAATTCGGGGTCGCACACTGAAGCTTTCTTT.

This rearrangement joins TRBV7-9 to TRBJ2-3, with TRBD2 matching over 11 bases. This CDR3 is built from 17 residues. Germline-derived CDR1 and CDR2 are SEHNR and FQNEAQ (reference sequence). Trimming at V came to 3 bases and at J to 2 bases, leaving 7 bases not matched to a gene. The CDR3 region has the DNA TGTGCCAGCAGCTTCCAACTAGCGGGGGCCGACACAGATACGCAGTATTTT. It specifies CASSFQLAGADTDTQYF.

This CDR3 reads CSVGGWTGELFF. In DNA form, the CDR3 reads TGCAGCGTGGGGGGGTGGACCGGGGAGCTGTTTTTT. J is TRBJ2-2 and V is TRBV29-1, with TRBD2 matching over 7 bases. The ends lost 6 bases at V and 5 bases at J; junction bases unmatched: 3. Germline V lookup: CDR1 SQVTM, CDR2 ANQGSEA. This CDR3 region has 12 residues.

The chain links TRBV9 to TRBJ2-7; D remains unclear. There are 12 residues in the CDR3. V gave up 7 bases and J gave up 3 bases, with 11 bases separating them. Germline V gives CDR1 SGDLS, CDR2 YYNGEE. CDR3 bases: TGTGCCAGCCTAAGCTTCCGCTACGAGCAGTACGTC. Protein sequence: CASLSFRYEQYV.

Here the CDR3 reads CASSGSGTGLGSPLHF. CDR3 nucleotide sequence: TGTGCCAGCAGCGGATCCGGGACAGGCCTTGGTTCACCCCTCCACTTT. V usage is TRBV9 and J usage is TRBJ1-6, with 8 bases matching TRBD1. The germline V gene encodes CDR1 SGDLS and CDR2 YYNGEE. The V and J ends lost 3 bases and 9 bases, in that order; junction bases with no gene match: 11. This CDR3 comprises 16 residues.

This chain connects TRBV21-1 to TRBJ2-5; no DNA check was done on the table's D call, TRBD2. TRBV21-1 represents a pseudogene. The CDR3 has 17 amino acids. CDR3 loop: CASSKGAGAVTQETQYF. CDR3 sequence (DNA): TGTGCCAGCAGCAAAGGGGCGGGGGCCGTAACACAAGAGACCCAGTACTTC.

The V and J genes are TRBV27 and TRBJ2-1; 7 positions agree with TRBD2. V lost 5 bases, J lost 7 bases, and 2 bases stayed unmatched. CDR3 size: 12 residues. In germline, CDR1 is MNHEY, CDR2 SMNVEV (reference sequence). The CDR3: CASSVGGNEQFF. The CDR3 DNA follows: TGTGCCAGCAGTGTGGGGGGGAATGAGCAGTTCTTC.

This chain joins TRBV1 and TRBJ2-5. TRBV1 is reported as a pseudogene. The CDR3 spans 11 residues. CDR3 residues: CTSSQIETQYF. The CDR3 coding sequence is TGCACCAGCAGCCAGATAGAGACCCAGTACTTC.

The chain links TRBV28 to TRBJ1-5; 8 nucleotides agree with TRBD1. Germline loops: CDR1 MDHEN, CDR2 SYDVKM. Unmatched junction bases numbered 8, after V lost 4 bases and J lost 0 bases. The CDR3 is 17 amino acids. The CDR3 here is CASSSDGQGYSNQPQHF. CDR3 DNA sequence: TGTGCCAGCAGTTCGGACGGACAGGGCTATAGCAATCAGCCCCAGCATTTT.

This chain links TRBV4-1 with TRBJ2-5, with D perhaps being TRBD1 or TRBD2 (7 bases each). Germline V lookup: CDR1 MGHRA, CDR2 YSYEKL. This CDR3 has 17 amino acids. Between the trimmed V and J ends, which lost 3 bases and 5 bases, there was a span of 22 bases. The CDR3: CASSQHSGGADAETQYF. The CDR3 DNA sequence: TGCGCCAGCAGCCAGCATTCAGGGGGGGCGGATGCGGAGACCCAGTACTTC.

The chain carries TRBV7-9 and TRBJ2-3; 8 positions agree with TRBD2. CDR3 length: 16 residues. CDR1 is SEHNR, CDR2 FQNEAQ, per germline (reference sequence). The V segment lost 0 bases and the J segment 2 bases; nucleotides outside the gene matches: 4. CDR3 amino acids: CASSLASGEYTDTQYF. The CDR3 DNA reads TGTGCCAGCAGCTTAGCTAGCGGGGAGTACACAGATACGCAGTATTTT.

V and J are TRBV27 and TRBJ2-7; 12 nucleotides line up with TRBD2. Germline V gives CDR1 MNHEY, CDR2 SMNVEV (reference sequence). V lost 2 bases to trimming and J lost 4 bases; unmatched junction nucleotides: 3. The CDR3 runs 15 residues. The CDR3 DNA reads as TGTGCCAGCAGTTTAACTAGCGGGGGGATATACGAGCAGTACGTC. This encodes CASSLTSGGIYEQYV.

This sequence joins TRBV4-3 and TRBJ2-6; the D is unclear. This CDR3 region has 16 residues. Germline lookup yields CDR1 LGHNA and CDR2 YSLEER. V dropped 3 bases and J dropped 0 bases, with 9 bases sitting between them. CDR3 nucleotide sequence: TGCGCCAGCAGCCAGACCCTGGGCTCTGGGGCCAACGTCCTGACTTTC. This sequence encodes CASSQTLGSGANVLTF.

This chain links TRBV9 with TRBJ1-2, with D unclear. V was clipped by 2 bases and J by 6 bases, with 11 bases between them. The CDR3 extends over 13 amino acids. Germline CDR1 reads SGDLS; CDR2 reads YYNGEE. In DNA, the CDR3 is TGTGCCAGCAGCGTGGGTCGGTCGGATGGCTACACCTTC. It codes for CASSVGRSDGYTF.

The rearrangement links TRBV15 to TRBJ1-6; D not resolved. CDR3 length: 17 residues. The germline V gene encodes CDR1 LNHNV and CDR2 YYDKDF (reference sequence). Trimming removed 0 bases from V and 7 bases from J, with 16 bases in between. Here the CDR3 reads CATSRDESPGPNSPLHF. In DNA form, the CDR3 reads TGTGCCACCAGCAGAGATGAATCCCCAGGCCCGAATTCACCCCTCCACTTT.

The chain links TRBV25-1 to TRBJ1-2; D gene unclear. The V end was cut by 0 bases, the J end by 4 bases, with 6 bases between. Germline CDR1 MGHDK, CDR2 SYGVNS. CDR3 length: 13 residues. The CDR3 nucleotides read TGTGCCAGCAGTGAATATCCCGGCTATGGCTACACCTTC. Translation gives CASSEYPGYGYTF.

This sequence joins TRBV9 and TRBJ2-6, with 7 bases aligning to TRBD1. J lost 2 bases, V lost 5 bases, and 4 bases had no gene match. Germline CDR1 and CDR2: SGDLS and YYNGEE. This CDR3 contains 15 residues. The DNA for the CDR3 is TGTGCCAGCAGGACAGGGCCCCCTGGGGCCAACGTCCTGACTTTC. Translated: CASRTGPPGANVLTF.

The chain employs TRBV29-1 and TRBJ1-2; D may be TRBD1 (5 bases). This CDR3 comprises 13 residues. The germline V gene encodes CDR1 SQVTM and CDR2 ANQGSEA. V was pared by 0 bases and J by 8 bases, with 13 bases between. CDR3 region: CSVEEGTKGGYTF. CDR3 sequence (DNA): TGCAGCGTTGAAGAGGGGACTAAGGGGGGCTACACCTTC.

The chain uses TRBV14 and TRBJ2-7; D is perhaps TRBD1 (6 bases). Trimming took off 4 bases at V and 3 bases at J, with 10 bases between the two ends. The CDR3 is 13 amino acids. Germline V gene sequence: CDR1 SGHDN, CDR2 FVKESK. In nucleotides, the CDR3 is TGTGCCAGCAGCCGGGGACATTTCTACGAGCAGTACGTC. The encoded protein is CASSRGHFYEQYV.

V usage is TRBV5-8 and J usage is TRBJ2-7; TRBD1 matches at 11 bases. The germline V gene encodes CDR1 SGHTS and CDR2 YDEGEE. Unmatched junction bases numbered 14, after V lost 3 bases and J lost 9 bases. The CDR3 extends over 16 amino acids. CDR3 bases: TGTGCCAGCAGCTGGCAACGCTCGGGACAGGGGGTCGGGCAGTACTTC. This gives the protein CASSWQRSGQGVGQYF.

V is TRBV27 and J is TRBJ1-6; D is perhaps TRBD1 (5 bases). CDR3 length: 16 residues. Trimming removed 2 bases from V and 4 bases from J, with 12 bases in between. Germline loops: CDR1 MNHEY, CDR2 SMNVEV (reference sequence). The CDR3 DNA sequence: TGTGCCAGCAGTTTAAGGGGAGATGGGTATAATTCACCCCTCCACTTT. This codes for CASSLRGDGYNSPLHF.

The chain joins TRBV11-3 to TRBJ2-7, with D possibly being TRBD1 (6 bases). The length of the CDR3 is 16 residues. The V end lost 0 bases, the J end lost 5 bases, and 17 bases lay between the germline ends. Germline V gene data show CDR1 as SGHNT and CDR2 as YENEEA. For the CDR3, the DNA is TGTGCCAGCAGCTTAGATTCCATCGACAGGCACCACGAGCAGTACGTC. It translates to CASSLDSIDRHHEQYV.